This section outlines one TCR beta chain sequence together with its context. Antigen specificity is unknown. This sample also contains other DNA sequences that code for the same CDR3. This record comes from a study of graft-versus-host responses after intestinal transplantation. The study, taken as a whole, reports: Marrow from the recipient contained GvH clones, some of which had appeared first in ileum or blood. Individuals who had graft-donor T cell macrochimerism had allografts that showed high graft-versus-host to host-versus-graft clonal ratios.

Germline CDR1 reads SGDLS; CDR2 reads YYNGEE. This CDR3 region has 11 residues. V shed 3 bases and J shed 3 bases, with 2 bases lying between them. TCRdb keeps only in-frame clones here, not all; method: immunoSEQ multiplex PCR. The sample includes roughly 90,000 clones, 75% to 95% seen only once; the top ten take approximately 6%. This sequence originates from a human donor who received an intestinal transplant. This sample comprised unstimulated CD8+ T cells sorted from spleen or lymph node cells, obtained before intestinal transplant. The V and J genes are TRBV9 and TRBJ2-3; D is unclear. DNA of the CDR3: TGTGCCAGCAGCGCTACAGATACGCAGTATTTT. Amino acid sequence: CASSATDTQYF. The whole variable domain, filled in from reference TRBV9 and TRBJ2-3, reads DSGVTQTPKHLITATGQRVTLRCSPRSGDLSVYWYQQSLDQGLQFLIQYYNGEERAKGNILERFSAQQFPDLHSELNLSSLELGDSALYFCASSATDTQYFGPGTRLTVL.